The 3 T cell receptor beta chains below come from one sample, sequenced in a study of T cell responses to AZD1222 COVID-19 vaccine. Produced via immunoSEQ multiplex PCR; TCRdb's table is partial and in-frame only. The sample shows more than 110,000 clones, 90% of them seen only once. The input for sequencing was peripheral blood, taken on day 0 of AZD1222 vaccination. Every receptor here comes from an adult in good health.

This chain uses TRBV15 with TRBJ2-1; weak D call: TRBD1 (5 bases). V was cut by 5 bases and J by 3 bases, with 11 bases left in between. The CDR3 sequence is 14 residues long. Germline values: CDR1 LNHNV, CDR2 YYDKDF (reference sequence). The CDR3 reads CATSRLDSYNEQFF. The CDR3 bases are TGTGCCACCAGCCGCTTAGACAGCTACAATGAGCAGTTCTTC. Supplemented by reference TRBV15 and TRBJ2-1, the full variable domain reads DAMVIQNPRYQVTQFGKPVTLSCSQTLNHNVMYWYQQKSSQAPKLLFHYYDKDFNNEADTPDNFQSRRPNTSFCFLDIRSPGLGDTAMYLCATSRLDSYNEQFFGPGTRLTVL.

This clone showed up just once. The chain uses TRBV7-9 and TRBJ2-3; 9 nucleotides agree with TRBD1. Trimming cost V 1 base and J 2 bases; bases outside gene matches: 4. The CDR3 spans 16 residues. Per germline, CDR1 SEHNR and CDR2 FQNEAQ (reference sequence). The DNA for the CDR3 is TGTGCCAGCAGCTTAGGGACAGGGGAGACCACAGATACGCAGTATTTT. This translates into CASSLGTGETTDTQYF.

The CDR3 spells CAWSKTGTGAFQTQYF. The DNA for the CDR3 is TGTGCCTGGAGTAAAACCGGGACAGGGGCTTTTCAGACCCAGTACTTC. The rearrangement links TRBV30 to TRBJ2-5; 10 bases line up with TRBD1. V lost 2 bases and J lost 6; bases outside the gene matches: 12. The germline gives CDR1 GTSNPN, CDR2 SVGIG (reference sequence). This CDR3 region has 16 residues.